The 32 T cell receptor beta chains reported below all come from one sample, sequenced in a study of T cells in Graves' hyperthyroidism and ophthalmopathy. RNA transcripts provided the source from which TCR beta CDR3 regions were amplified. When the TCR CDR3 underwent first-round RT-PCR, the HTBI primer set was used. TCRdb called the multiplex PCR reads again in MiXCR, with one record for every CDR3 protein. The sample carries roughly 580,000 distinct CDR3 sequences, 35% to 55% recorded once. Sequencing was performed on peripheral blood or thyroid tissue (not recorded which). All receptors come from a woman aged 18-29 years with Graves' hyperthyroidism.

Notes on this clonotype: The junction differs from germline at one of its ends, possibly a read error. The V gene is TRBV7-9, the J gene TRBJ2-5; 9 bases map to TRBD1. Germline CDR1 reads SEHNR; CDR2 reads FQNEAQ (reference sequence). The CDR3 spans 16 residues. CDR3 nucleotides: TGCGCCAGCAGCCAAGTGCCGGGACAGGGAGTGGAGACCCAGTACTTC. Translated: CASSQVPGQGVETQYF.

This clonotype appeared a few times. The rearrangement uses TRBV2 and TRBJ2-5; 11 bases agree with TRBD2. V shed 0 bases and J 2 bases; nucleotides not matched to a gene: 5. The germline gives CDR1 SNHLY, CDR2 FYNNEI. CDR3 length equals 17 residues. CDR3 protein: CASSEAKTSGVQETQYF. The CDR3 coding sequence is TGTGCCAGCAGTGAAGCAAAGACTAGCGGGGTTCAAGAGACCCAGTACTTC.

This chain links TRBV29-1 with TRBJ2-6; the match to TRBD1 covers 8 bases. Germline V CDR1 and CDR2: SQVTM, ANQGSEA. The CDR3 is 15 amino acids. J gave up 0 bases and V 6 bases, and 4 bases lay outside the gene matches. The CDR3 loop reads CSVRTGYSGANVLTF. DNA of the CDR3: TGCAGCGTAAGGACAGGGTACTCTGGGGCCAACGTCCTGACTTTC.

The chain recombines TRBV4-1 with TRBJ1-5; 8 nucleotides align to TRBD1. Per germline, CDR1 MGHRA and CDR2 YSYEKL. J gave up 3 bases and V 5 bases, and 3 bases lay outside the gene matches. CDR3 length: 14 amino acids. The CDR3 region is CASSWDRINQPQHF. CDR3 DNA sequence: TGCGCCAGCAGCTGGGACAGGATCAATCAGCCCCAGCATTTT.

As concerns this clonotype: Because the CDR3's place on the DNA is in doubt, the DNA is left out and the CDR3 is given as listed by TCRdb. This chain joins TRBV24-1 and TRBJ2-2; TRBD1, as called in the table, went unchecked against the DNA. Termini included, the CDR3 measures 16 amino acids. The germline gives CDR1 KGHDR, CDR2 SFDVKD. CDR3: CATSDFGQGNTGELSW.

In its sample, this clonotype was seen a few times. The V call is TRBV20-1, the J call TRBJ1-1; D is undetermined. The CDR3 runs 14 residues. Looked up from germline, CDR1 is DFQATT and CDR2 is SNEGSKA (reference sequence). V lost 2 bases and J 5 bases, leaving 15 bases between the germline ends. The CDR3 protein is CSARPGGMVTEAFF. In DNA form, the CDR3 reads TGCAGTGCTAGACCCGGCGGGATGGTGACTGAAGCTTTCTTT.

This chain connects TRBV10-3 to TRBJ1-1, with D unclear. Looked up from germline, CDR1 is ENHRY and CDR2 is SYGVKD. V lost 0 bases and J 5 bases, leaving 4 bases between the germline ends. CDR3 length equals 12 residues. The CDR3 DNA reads TGTGCCATCAGTGAGTCGAGGACTGAAGCTTTCTTT. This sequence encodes CAISESRTEAFF.

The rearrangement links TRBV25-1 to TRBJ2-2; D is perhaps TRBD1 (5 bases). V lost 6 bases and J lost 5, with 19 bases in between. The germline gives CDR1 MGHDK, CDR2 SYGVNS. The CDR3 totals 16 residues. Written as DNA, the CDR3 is TGTGCCAGCAGCCAAGGCAGGGAAAGGAATACCGGGGAGCTGTTTTTT. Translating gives CASSQGRERNTGELFF. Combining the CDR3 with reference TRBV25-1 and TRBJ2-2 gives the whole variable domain EADIYQTPRYLVIGTGKKITLECSQTMGHDKMYWYQQDPGMELHLIHYSYGVNSTEKGDLSSESTVSRIRTEHFPLTLESARPSHTSQYLCASSQGRERNTGELFFGEGSRLTVL.

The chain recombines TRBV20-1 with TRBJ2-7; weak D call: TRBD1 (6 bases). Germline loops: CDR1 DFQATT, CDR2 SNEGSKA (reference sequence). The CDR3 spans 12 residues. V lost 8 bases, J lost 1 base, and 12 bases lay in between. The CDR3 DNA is TGCAGTAGTGGCAGGGGTTCCTACGAGCAGTACTTC. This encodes CSSGRGSYEQYF.

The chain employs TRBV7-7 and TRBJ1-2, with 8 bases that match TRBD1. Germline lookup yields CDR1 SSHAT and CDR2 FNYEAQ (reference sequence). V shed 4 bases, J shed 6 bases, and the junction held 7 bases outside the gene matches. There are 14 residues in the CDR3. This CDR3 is CASSSGQGTDGYTF. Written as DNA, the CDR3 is TGTGCCAGCAGCTCCGGACAGGGTACGGATGGCTACACCTTC.

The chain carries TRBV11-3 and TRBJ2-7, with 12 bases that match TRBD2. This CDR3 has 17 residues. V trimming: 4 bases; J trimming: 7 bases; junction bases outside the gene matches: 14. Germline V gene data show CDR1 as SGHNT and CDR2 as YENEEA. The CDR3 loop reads CASSSASGRASIREQYF. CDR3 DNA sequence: TGTGCCAGCAGCTCGGCTAGCGGGAGGGCGTCGATACGGGAGCAGTACTTC.

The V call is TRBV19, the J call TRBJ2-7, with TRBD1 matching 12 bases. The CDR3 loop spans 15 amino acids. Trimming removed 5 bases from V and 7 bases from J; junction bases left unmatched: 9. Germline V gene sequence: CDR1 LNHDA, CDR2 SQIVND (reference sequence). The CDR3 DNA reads TGTGCCAGTAGTGGCCCGGGACAGGGGGCGCCGGAGCAGTACTTC. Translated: CASSGPGQGAPEQYF.

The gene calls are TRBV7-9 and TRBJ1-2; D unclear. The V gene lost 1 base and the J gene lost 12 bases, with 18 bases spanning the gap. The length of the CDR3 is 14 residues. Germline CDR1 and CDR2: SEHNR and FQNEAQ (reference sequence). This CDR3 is CASSLGQTNSGNTF. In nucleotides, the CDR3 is TGTGCCAGCAGCTTAGGGCAGACCAACTCTGGAAACACCTTC.

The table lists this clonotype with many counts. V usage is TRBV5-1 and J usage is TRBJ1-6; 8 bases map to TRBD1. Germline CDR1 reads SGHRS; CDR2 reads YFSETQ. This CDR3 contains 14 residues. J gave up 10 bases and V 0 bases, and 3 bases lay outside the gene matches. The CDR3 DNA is TGCGCCAGCAGCTTGGAGACAGGGGAGTCACCCCTCCACTTT. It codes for CASSLETGESPLHF.

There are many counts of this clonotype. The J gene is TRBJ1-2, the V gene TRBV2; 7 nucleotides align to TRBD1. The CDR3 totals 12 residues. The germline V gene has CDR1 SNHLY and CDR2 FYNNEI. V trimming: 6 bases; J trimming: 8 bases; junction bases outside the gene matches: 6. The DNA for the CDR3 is TGTGCCAGCAGGCGGACAGGCGACGGCTACACCTTC. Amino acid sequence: CASRRTGDGYTF.

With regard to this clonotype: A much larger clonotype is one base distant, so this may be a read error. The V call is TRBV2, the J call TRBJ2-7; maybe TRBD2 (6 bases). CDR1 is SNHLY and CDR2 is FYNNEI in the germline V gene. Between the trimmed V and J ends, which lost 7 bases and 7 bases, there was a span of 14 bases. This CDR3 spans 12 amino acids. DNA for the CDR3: TGTGCCAGCACCGACGGGGGATGGGAGCAGTACTTC. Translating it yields CASTDGGWEQYF.

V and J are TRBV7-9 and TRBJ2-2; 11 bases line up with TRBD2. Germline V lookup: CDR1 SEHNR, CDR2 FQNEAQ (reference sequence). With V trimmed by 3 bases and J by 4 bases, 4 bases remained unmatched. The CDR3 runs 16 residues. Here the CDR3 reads CASSLLAGGVTGELFF. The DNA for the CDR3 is TGTGCCAGCAGCTTGTTAGCGGGAGGGGTCACCGGGGAGCTGTTTTTT.

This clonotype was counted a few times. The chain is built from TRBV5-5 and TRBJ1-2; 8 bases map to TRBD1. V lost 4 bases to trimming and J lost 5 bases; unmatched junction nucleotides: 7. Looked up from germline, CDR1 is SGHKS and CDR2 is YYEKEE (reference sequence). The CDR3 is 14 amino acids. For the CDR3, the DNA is TGTGCCAGCAGCAAGGGACAGGTCGTTTATGGCTACACCTTC. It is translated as CASSKGQVVYGYTF.

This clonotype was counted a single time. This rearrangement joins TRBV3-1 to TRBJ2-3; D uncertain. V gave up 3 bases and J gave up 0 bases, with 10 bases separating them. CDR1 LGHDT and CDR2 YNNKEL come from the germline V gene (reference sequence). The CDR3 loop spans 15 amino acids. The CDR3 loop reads CASSHSSLSTDTQYF. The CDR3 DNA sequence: TGTGCCAGCAGCCACAGCAGTCTTAGCACAGATACGCAGTATTTT.

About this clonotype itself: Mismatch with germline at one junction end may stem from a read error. CDR3 sequence reads: CASTRGQGSSF. CDR3 DNA: TGTGCCAGCACCCGAGGACAGGGGAGCTCCTTC. J is TRBJ1-2 and V is TRBV6-1; 9 nucleotides line up with TRBD1. CDR3 length equals 11 residues. CDR1 and CDR2 from the germline V gene are MNHNS and SASEGT.

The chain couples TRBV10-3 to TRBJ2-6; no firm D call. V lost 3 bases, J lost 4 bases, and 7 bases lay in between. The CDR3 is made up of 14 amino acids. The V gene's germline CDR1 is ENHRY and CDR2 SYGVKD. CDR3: CAISDGTGANVLTF. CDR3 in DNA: TGTGCCATCAGTGATGGCACCGGGGCCAACGTCCTGACTTTC.

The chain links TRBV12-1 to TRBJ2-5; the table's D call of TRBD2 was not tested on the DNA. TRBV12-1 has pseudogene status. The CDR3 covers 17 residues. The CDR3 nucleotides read TGTGCCAGCAGCTTTCCTAGCGGGAGGGCCTACCAAGAGACCCAGTACTTC. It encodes CASSFPSGRAYQETQYF.

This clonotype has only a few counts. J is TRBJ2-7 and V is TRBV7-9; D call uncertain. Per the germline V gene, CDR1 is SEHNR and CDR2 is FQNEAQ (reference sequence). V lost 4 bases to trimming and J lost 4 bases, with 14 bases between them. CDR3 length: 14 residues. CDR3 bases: TGTGCCAGCAGCTCGCTCGAGGACGGTTACGAGCAGTACTTC. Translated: CASSSLEDGYEQYF.

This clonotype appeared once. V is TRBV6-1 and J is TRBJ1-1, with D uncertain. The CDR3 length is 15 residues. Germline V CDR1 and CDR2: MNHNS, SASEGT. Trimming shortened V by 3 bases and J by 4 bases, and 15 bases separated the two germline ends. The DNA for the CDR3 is TGTGCCAGCAGTGATGCGGGCCTGACTACCACTGAAGCTTTCTTT. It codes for CASSDAGLTTTEAFF.

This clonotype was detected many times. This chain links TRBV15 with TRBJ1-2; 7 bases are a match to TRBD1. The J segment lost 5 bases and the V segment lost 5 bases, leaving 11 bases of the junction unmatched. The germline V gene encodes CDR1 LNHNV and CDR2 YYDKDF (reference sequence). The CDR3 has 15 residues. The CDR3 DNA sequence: TGTGCCACCAGCTTCCGACAGGGCGTTTATTATGGCTACACCTTC. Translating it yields CATSFRQGVYYGYTF.

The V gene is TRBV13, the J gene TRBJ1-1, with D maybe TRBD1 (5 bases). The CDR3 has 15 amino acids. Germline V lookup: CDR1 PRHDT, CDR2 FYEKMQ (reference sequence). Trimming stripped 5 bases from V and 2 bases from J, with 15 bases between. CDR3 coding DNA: TGTGCCAGCAGCGTAGTGGGGACCGCAAACACTGAAGCTTTCTTT. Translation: CASSVVGTANTEAFF. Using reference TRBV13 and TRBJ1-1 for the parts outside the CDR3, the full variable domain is AAGVIQSPRHLIKEKRETATLKCYPIPRHDTVYWYQQGPGQDPQFLISFYEKMQSDKGSIPDRFSAQQFSDYHSELNMSSLELGDSALYFCASSVVGTANTEAFFGQGTRLTVV.

CDR3 loop: CASSPAGQGKETQYF. In nucleotides, the CDR3 is TGTGCCAGCTCACCGGCCGGACAGGGGAAAGAGACCCAGTACTTC. V gene TRBV6-1 combines with J gene TRBJ2-5; TRBD1 agrees at 9 bases. Germline assignment: CDR1 MNHNS and CDR2 SASEGT. The CDR3 contains 15 residues. V lost 8 bases and J lost 3; bases outside the gene matches: 10.

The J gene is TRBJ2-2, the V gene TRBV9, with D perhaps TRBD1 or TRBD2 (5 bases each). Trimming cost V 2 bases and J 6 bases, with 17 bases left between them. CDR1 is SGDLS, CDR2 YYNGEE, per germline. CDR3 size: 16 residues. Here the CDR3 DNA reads TGTGCCAGCAGCGTGATCCCGGGACCCTTGGCCGGGGAGCTGTTTTTT. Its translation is CASSVIPGPLAGELFF.

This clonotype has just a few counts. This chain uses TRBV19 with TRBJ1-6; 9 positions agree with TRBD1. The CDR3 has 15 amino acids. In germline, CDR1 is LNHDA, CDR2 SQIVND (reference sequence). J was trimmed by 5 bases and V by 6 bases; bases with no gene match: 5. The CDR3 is CASSRQGGNNSPLHF. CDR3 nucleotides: TGTGCCAGTAGCAGACAGGGGGGAAATAATTCACCCCTCCACTTT.

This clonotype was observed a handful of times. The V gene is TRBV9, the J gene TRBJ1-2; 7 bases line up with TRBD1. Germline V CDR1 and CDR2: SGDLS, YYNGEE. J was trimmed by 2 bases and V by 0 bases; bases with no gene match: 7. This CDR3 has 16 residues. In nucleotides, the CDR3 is TGTGCCAGCAGCGTAGATGAGGGGGCGATGAACTATGGCTACACCTTC. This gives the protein CASSVDEGAMNYGYTF.

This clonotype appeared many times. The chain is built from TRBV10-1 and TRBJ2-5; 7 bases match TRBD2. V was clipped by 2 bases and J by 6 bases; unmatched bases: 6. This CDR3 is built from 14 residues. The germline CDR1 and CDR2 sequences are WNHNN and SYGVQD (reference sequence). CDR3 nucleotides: TGCGCCAGCAGTGAGGGGCTAGCGGTGAAGACCCAGTACTTC. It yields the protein CASSEGLAVKTQYF.

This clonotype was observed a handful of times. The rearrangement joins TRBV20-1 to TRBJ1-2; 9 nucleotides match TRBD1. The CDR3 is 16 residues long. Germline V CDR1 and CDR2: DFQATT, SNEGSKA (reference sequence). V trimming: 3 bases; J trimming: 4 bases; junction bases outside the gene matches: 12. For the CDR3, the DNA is TGCAGTGCTAGGCCACCGGGACAGGGATCTGCCTATGGCTACACCTTC. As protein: CSARPPGQGSAYGYTF.